This record covers a single T cell receptor beta chain. Authors' analysis steps: Nucleated cell counts were estimated from reference gene primer amplification. Using immunoSEQ multiplex PCR, the repertoire was profiled, and TCRdb retains in-frame clones only, with some absent. V and J calls and clone size follow that table, whereas D and trimming were derived from the DNA. This table holds about 190,000 clones, approximately 84% found once. Enrolled through a virtual design, the participants were between about 18 and 100 years of age and came from roughly 22 US areas. Recovered Cohort 3 donors showed two negative PCRs, clearance, or symptom resolution. The entry originates in a study of blood T cell repertoires in COVID-19. About the study: COVID-19 samples from acute and convalescent phases originated in the United States, Italy and Spain.

The receptor comes from a woman between 25 and 40 years old who had recovered from COVID-19. Sequenced sample: PBMCs or T cells enriched from blood (not recorded which).

The CDR3 sequence is CASSSGGESRETQYF. CDR3 nucleotides: TGTGCCAGCAGCTCCGGGGGGGAGAGCCGGGAGACCCAGTACTTC. The genes are TRBV7-3 and TRBJ2-5, with 8 nucleotides matching TRBD2. V lost 4 bases, J lost 5 bases, and 9 bases stayed unmatched. The V gene's germline CDR1 is SGHTA and CDR2 FQGTGA. CDR3 length: 15 residues.